This T cell receptor (beta chain) is from a study of quantifying T cell responses using KT2 cells. Study-level information: Reverse transcription used primers in the TCR alpha and beta constant regions. The second PCR was a qPCR stopped at a predetermined fluorescence threshold.

In this sample, this clonotype turned up a few times. V was shortened by 2 bases and J by 3 bases, with 13 bases between the two germline ends. The CDR3 extends over 15 amino acids. Germline CDR1 SGHAT, CDR2 FQNNGV. The cDNA 3' end received a ligated oligonucleotide with a UMI. First-round PCR used around 4 cycles and beta primers RC1.1 and RC1.2 covering TRBC1 and TRBC2. TCRdb fed the UMI-ligation and nested PCR reads into MiXCR, producing one record per CDR3 protein. The repertoire holds tens of thousands of distinct CDR3 sequences, with 7.3% as singletons. This rearrangement joins TRBV11-2 to TRBJ2-5; D is possibly TRBD1 (7 bases). The TCR was taken from a human donor. Sequencing was carried out using PBMCs spiked with cells of the T cell clone KT2. The CDR3 here is CASSLRGTAEETQYF. CDR3 nucleotides: TGTGCCAGCAGCTTACGGGGGACAGCCGAAGAGACCCAGTACTTC.